These 2 T cell receptor beta chains were sequenced from one sample in a study of T cells after yellow fever vaccination. Using its own MiXCR run on the 5' RACE reads, TCRdb lists one record per CDR3 protein. The table includes approximately 160,000 distinct CDR3 sequences, 9.3% detected once. The source material was CD8+ T cells sorted from PBMCs, sampled 45 days after the yellow fever booster vaccination. The receptors were sampled from a man between 18 and 29 years old who received the YFV17D yellow fever vaccine.

This chain connects TRBV27 to TRBJ2-7; 10 bases are shared with TRBD2. Germline loops: CDR1 MNHEY, CDR2 SMNVEV (reference sequence). V shed 1 base and J 0 bases; nucleotides not matched to a gene: 3. CDR3 length equals 16 residues. In DNA, the CDR3 is TGTGCCAGCAGTTTATGTAGCGGGGGGCACTCCTACGAGCAGTACGTC. Translation: CASSLCSGGHSYEQYV.

The genes are TRBV6-5 and TRBJ1-6; the D is unclear. Trimming took 2 bases from V and 9 from J, leaving 8 bases between them. The germline V gene encodes CDR1 MNHEY and CDR2 SVGAGI. The CDR3 has 13 amino acids. CDR3 in DNA: TGTGCCAGCAGTTACCGAGGAGCTTCACCCCTCCACTTT. Translation gives CASSYRGASPLHF.